The present entry profiles one TCR beta chain with its context. Amplification in unsorted PBMC replicate PCRs started from 250 to 350 ng DNA, which equals tens of thousands of T cell genomes. Ten immunoSEQ deep assay plates were used to sequence unsorted PBMC DNA. Here immunoSEQ multiplex PCR was the method, and the copy in TCRdb shows in-frame clones only, minus some. This table holds about 480,000 clones, over 75% found once. Germline CDR1 GTSNPN, CDR2 SVGIG (reference sequence). This CDR3 comprises 13 residues. V lost 2 bases, J lost 3 bases, and 3 bases stayed unmatched. These data are taken from a study of shared clonotypes between healthy human individuals.

The chain has TRBV30 and TRBJ1-1; TRBD1 matches 7 bases. This receptor was identified in a woman in her thirties or forties in good health. Some clones in this sample may be carry-over from other donors' samples. Sequenced sample: PBMCs. The CDR3 loop is CAWSPRGYTEAFF. DNA for the CDR3: TGTGCCTGGAGTCCCAGGGGGTACACTGAAGCTTTCTTT.